The TCR beta chain under discussion was sequenced for a study of T cells in Graves' hyperthyroidism and ophthalmopathy. This clonotype was recorded many times. No antigen is known for it. Authors of the study amplified TCR beta CDR3 regions from RNA transcripts. First-round RT-PCR with HTBI primers amplified the TCR CDR3 region. From the multiplex PCR reads, TCRdb called clonotypes with MiXCR, one entry per CDR3 protein. The table shows a few hundred thousand distinct CDR3 sequences, with less than 20% occurring only once. Notes on the study in general: A model of 13 V-J pairs discriminated ophthalmopathy from stable hyperthyroidism.

The PBMCs were taken from 10 ml of fresh peripheral blood. Looked up from germline, CDR1 is SNHLY and CDR2 is FYNNEI. The CDR3 consists of 13 residues. V shed 8 bases and J shed 0 bases, with 9 bases lying between them. The sequence derives from a man aged 18 to 30 with Graves' ophthalmopathy. The chain employs TRBV2 and TRBJ2-3; the D gene is possibly TRBD1 (6 bases). The sample was blood. CDR3 loop: CASLGQSTDTQYF. CDR3 sequence (DNA): TGTGCCAGCTTGGGACAAAGCACAGATACGCAGTATTTT.